The 3 T cell receptor beta chains listed next were all sequenced from one sample in a study of tumor-infiltrating lymphocytes in primary liver carcinoma. Extraction also yielded germline DNA, while blood RNA was obtained from unsorted whole blood. Starting material of roughly 550 ng total RNA yielded TCR beta cDNA via a constant-region primer. The TCR beta library was amplified through three nested multiplex PCR rounds in a modified ARM-PCR procedure. The first two PCR rounds used TRBV1-TRBV30 forward primers with a C-beta reverse primer, 9 to 10 cycles each. TCRdb fed the multiplex PCR reads into MiXCR, producing one record per CDR3 protein. The sample lists about 180,000 distinct CDR3 sequences, 50% to 75% occurring once. Sequencing was done on a sample of peripheral blood. The receptors were gathered from a man in his forties with primary liver carcinoma and hepatitis B virus infection.

Regarding this clonotype: One end of the junction does not line up with germline, which may come from a read error. The chain couples TRBV11-2 to TRBJ2-2, with 12 bases identical to TRBD2. Per germline, CDR1 SGHAT and CDR2 FQNNGV. The CDR3 is 18 residues long. CDR3 DNA sequence: TGTGCCGGCAGCTTAGATCTAATTCTAGCGGGAGGGGTCGGGGAGCTGTTTTTT. Its protein product is CAGSLDLILAGGVGELFF.

There are a few counts of this clonotype. The chain combines TRBV29-1 with TRBJ1-2; TRBD1 aligns across 10 bases. Losses at the gene ends were 5 bases for V and 7 bases for J; bases not matched to a gene: 7. Germline V CDR1 and CDR2: SQVTM, ANQGSEA. The CDR3 consists of 13 residues. The chain's CDR3 is CSVRDRGRGGYTF. The CDR3 bases are TGCAGCGTTCGAGACAGGGGGCGGGGTGGCTACACCTTC.

V gene TRBV4-2 combines with J gene TRBJ2-2; TRBD2 is a possible D gene (6 bases). CDR1 is LGHNA, CDR2 YNFKEQ, per germline. The CDR3 is made up of 16 amino acids. V shed 4 bases and J shed 1 base, with 13 bases lying between them. The CDR3 coding sequence is TGTGCCAGCAGCCGTCGGGACTTAGAGAACACCGGGGAGCTGTTTTTT. Protein sequence: CASSRRDLENTGELFF.